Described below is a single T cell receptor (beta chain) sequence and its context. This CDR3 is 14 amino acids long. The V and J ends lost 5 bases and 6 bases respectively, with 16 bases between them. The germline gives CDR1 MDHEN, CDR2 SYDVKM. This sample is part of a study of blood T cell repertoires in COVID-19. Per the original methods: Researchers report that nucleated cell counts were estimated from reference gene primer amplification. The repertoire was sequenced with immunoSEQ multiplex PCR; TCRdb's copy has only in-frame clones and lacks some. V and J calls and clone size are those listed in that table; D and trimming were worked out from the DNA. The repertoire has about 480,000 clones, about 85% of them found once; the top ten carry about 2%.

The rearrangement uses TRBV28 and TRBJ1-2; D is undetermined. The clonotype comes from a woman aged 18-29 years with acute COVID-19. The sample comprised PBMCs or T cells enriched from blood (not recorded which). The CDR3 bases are TGTGCCAGCAGTCCCTATGGAGGCAGCCATGGCTACACCTTC. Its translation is CASSPYGGSHGYTF.